This T cell receptor beta chain was recorded in a study of OX40 agonist ivuxolimab in advanced cancers. The V and J ends lost 0 bases and 4 bases respectively, with 6 bases between them. Germline loops: CDR1 KGHSH, CDR2 LQKENI. This CDR3 is 13 amino acids long. The table came from immunoSEQ multiplex PCR; TCRdb's copy has only in-frame clones and leaves some out. This table has roughly 82,000 clones, approximately 82% appearing once. This sequence was found in an adult with an advanced solid tumor such as melanoma, head and neck, liver or kidney cancer. V is TRBV18 and J is TRBJ1-2; D not resolved. The material was CD4+ or CD8+ T cells sorted from blood, obtained in a trial of the OX40 agonist ivuxolimab. CDR3: CASSPPSTYGYTF. The CDR3 DNA reads TGTGCCAGCTCACCACCGAGCACCTATGGCTACACCTTC.